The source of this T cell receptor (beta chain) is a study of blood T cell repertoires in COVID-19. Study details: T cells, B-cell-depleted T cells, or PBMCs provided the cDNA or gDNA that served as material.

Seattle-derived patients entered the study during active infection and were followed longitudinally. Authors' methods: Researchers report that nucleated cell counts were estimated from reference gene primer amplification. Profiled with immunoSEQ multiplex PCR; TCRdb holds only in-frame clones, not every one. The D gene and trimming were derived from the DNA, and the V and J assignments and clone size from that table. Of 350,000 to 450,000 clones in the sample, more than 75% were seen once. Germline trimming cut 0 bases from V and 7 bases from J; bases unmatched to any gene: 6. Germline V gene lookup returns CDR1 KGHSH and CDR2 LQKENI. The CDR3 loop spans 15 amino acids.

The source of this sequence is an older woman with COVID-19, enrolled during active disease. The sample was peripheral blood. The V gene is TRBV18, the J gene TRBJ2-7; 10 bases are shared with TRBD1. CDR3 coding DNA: TGTGCCAGCTCACCACCGGGACAGGGGCCGGGGGAGCAGTACTTC. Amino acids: CASSPPGQGPGEQYF.